This passage covers 2 T cell receptor beta chains from one sample sequenced in a study of blood T cell repertoires in COVID-19 (dated by TCRdb to about 2020). Preparation of the library involved the immunoSEQ multiplex PCR assay. The immuneACCESS repertoire file appears here via TCRdb, limited to in-frame rearrangements. These files lack a portion of the clones; in checked studies, under half of the deficit traces to unresolved V genes, and the cause of the others is not known. For this sample there are 60,000 to 75,000 clones; 75% to 90% appear just once. Roughly 5.6% of the sample comes from the top ten. Sequencing was done on a sample of peripheral blood. The receptors shown here come from a man between 45 and 60 years old with active COVID-19.

In nucleotides, the CDR3 is TGCAGCGTCGACAAATCTAGCGGGAGCAGAATCACAGATACGCAGTATTTT. It translates to CSVDKSSGSRITDTQYF. J is TRBJ2-3 and V is TRBV29-1; TRBD2 matches at 10 bases. With V trimmed by 6 bases and J by 2 bases, 14 bases remained unmatched. The CDR3 has 17 residues. CDR1 SQVTM and CDR2 ANQGSEA come from the germline V gene.

The chain combines TRBV18 with TRBJ2-2; weak D call: TRBD1 (5 bases). The length of the CDR3 is 15 residues. Looked up from germline, CDR1 is KGHSH and CDR2 is LQKENI. The V gene lost 8 bases and the J gene lost 2 bases, with 15 bases spanning the gap. CDR3 amino acids: CASALQGPNTGELFF. The CDR3 region has the DNA TGTGCCAGCGCCTTGCAGGGCCCTAACACCGGGGAGCTGTTTTTT.